This TCR beta chain is drawn from a study of cytomegalovirus exposure and HLA in healthy donors. Study in general: The roughly 130 validation repertoires used the same platform as the roughly 670 first-cohort repertoires, a later analysis reported.

As to this clone: Antigen unknown.

Study conclusions and caveats: Reportedly, cytomegalovirus status was diagnosed with high sensitivity and specificity. Within the approximately 120 validation repertoires, first-cohort TCR clusters tended to co-occur, according to a later analysis.

Sequencing used immunoSEQ multiplex PCR; TCRdb keeps in-frame clones, though not all of them. The sample records 150,000 to 180,000 clones, 70% to 90% being singletons. The receptor comes from a man in his late teens or twenties in good health and CMV-seropositive. Sequenced: PBMCs.

The CDR3 sequence is CASSLGRGNEQFF. CDR3 nucleotides: TGCGCCAGCAGCTTGGGACGGGGGAATGAGCAGTTCTTC. This sequence joins TRBV5-1 and TRBJ2-1; maybe TRBD2 (6 bases). The CDR3 consists of 13 residues. V was trimmed by 0 bases and J by 7 bases, leaving 8 bases between them. CDR1 SGHRS and CDR2 YFSETQ come from the germline V gene.